Below, 10 T cell receptor beta chains from the same sample are listed, as sequenced in a study of blood T cell repertoires in COVID-19. Sequencing used immunoSEQ multiplex PCR; TCRdb keeps in-frame clones, though not all of them. This sample carries about 180,000 clones, approximately 88% of them seen once, and the ten largest clones take 6.5% to 7.5%. The sequenced sample consisted of peripheral blood. These receptors came from a woman aged 40 to 49 with COVID-19, enrolled during active disease.

The V call is TRBV11-2, the J call TRBJ1-2; D remains unclear. V dropped 1 base and J dropped 4 bases, with 13 bases sitting between them. Germline V gene lookup returns CDR1 SGHAT and CDR2 FQNNGV. This CDR3 has 15 amino acids. The CDR3 DNA follows: TGTGCCAGCAGCTTAGGAGGCTCGGGTGGCTATGGCTACACCTTC. Its translation is CASSLGGSGGYGYTF.

There are a few counts of this clone. This chain connects TRBV28 to TRBJ1-2; the D is unclear. Trimming shortened V by 5 bases and J by 8 bases, and 12 bases separated the two germline ends. The CDR3 totals 12 residues. Germline CDR1 is MDHEN and CDR2 is SYDVKM. The CDR3 sequence is CASSRRTEGYTF. CDR3 DNA: TGTGCCAGCAGTCGTCGAACAGAAGGCTACACCTTC.

This chain connects TRBV11-2 to TRBJ2-7; TRBD2 matches at 8 bases. Germline loops: CDR1 SGHAT, CDR2 FQNNGV. The length of the CDR3 is 18 residues. J lost 0 bases, V lost 5 bases, and 15 bases had no gene match. CDR3 nucleotides: TGTGCCAGCAGCCCTCGGGGAGCGGGGGTTCCGAGCTCCTACGAGCAGTACTTC. Amino acid sequence: CASSPRGAGVPSSYEQYF.

This rearrangement joins TRBV7-7 to TRBJ2-6; tentatively, D is TRBD1 (6 bases). The V end was cut by 4 bases, the J end by 1 base, with 14 bases between. This CDR3 has 17 residues. Germline V gives CDR1 SSHAT, CDR2 FNYEAQ (reference sequence). CDR3 residues: CASSSDSDSSGANVLTF. In DNA form, the CDR3 reads TGTGCCAGCAGCTCGGACAGTGATTCTTCTGGGGCCAACGTCCTGACTTTC.

This clone has just a few counts. Here the CDR3 reads CASSLRGGGRPPEQYF. In DNA form, the CDR3 reads TGTGCCAGCAGCTTGAGAGGGGGGGGGCGTCCTCCCGAGCAGTACTTC. The chain links TRBV7-9 to TRBJ2-7; D is possibly TRBD2 (7 bases). The CDR3 runs to 16 residues. The ends were cut back, 3 bases at V and 6 bases at J, with 21 bases in the middle. CDR1 SEHNR and CDR2 FQNEAQ come from the germline V gene (reference sequence).

Remarks on this clone: Other DNA sequences in the same sample also yield this CDR3. V is TRBV5-1 and J is TRBJ1-1; D not certain. Trimming took 1 base from V and 5 from J, leaving 9 bases between them. Germline CDR1 is SGHRS and CDR2 is YFSETQ. The CDR3 has 13 amino acids. CDR3: CASSLSGGTEAFF. CDR3 bases: TGCGCCAGCAGCTTGTCAGGAGGAACTGAAGCTTTCTTT. Based on the CDR3 plus reference TRBV5-1 and TRBJ1-1, the full variable domain is KAGVTQTPRYLIKTRGQQVTLSCSPISGHRSVSWYQQTPGQGLQFLFEYFSETQRNKGNFPGRFSGRQFSNSRSEMNVSTLELGDSALYLCASSLSGGTEAFFGQGTRLTVV.

J is TRBJ2-7 and V is TRBV10-3; 11 bases fit TRBD1. Looked up from germline, CDR1 is ENHRY and CDR2 is SYGVKD. The V gene end was trimmed by 10 bases and the J gene end by 5 bases; junction bases not matched to a gene: 7. The CDR3 runs 13 residues. CDR3 in amino acids: CASLGTGGDEQYF. In DNA form, the CDR3 reads TGTGCCAGCCTCGGGACAGGGGGAGACGAGCAGTACTTC.

V gene TRBV7-2 combines with J gene TRBJ1-6; D is ambiguous. With 5 bases removed from V and 9 bases from J, the gap between germline ends came to 20 bases. The CDR3 contains 16 residues. Per germline, CDR1 SGHTA and CDR2 FQGNSA. The chain's CDR3 is CASSPIPESTSSPLHF. In nucleotides, the CDR3 is TGTGCCAGCAGCCCCATCCCCGAGAGTACTTCTTCACCCCTCCACTTT.

The chain combines TRBV12-3 or TRBV12-4 with TRBJ2-1, with TRBD2 matching over 8 bases. The CDR3 spans 12 residues. V lost 4 bases to trimming and J lost 8 bases; unmatched junction nucleotides: 1. The CDR3 nucleotides are TGTGCCAGCAGTTCGGGGGGGGATGAGCAGTTCTTC. It codes for CASSSGGDEQFF.

This clone was seen a few times. J is TRBJ1-1 and V is TRBV18, with D unresolved. The germline V gene encodes CDR1 KGHSH and CDR2 LQKENI. V lost 3 bases, J lost 1 base, and 9 bases lay in between. CDR3 length: 14 residues. This CDR3 reads CASSPQRANTEAFF. CDR3 DNA sequence: TGTGCCAGCTCACCGCAGAGGGCGAACACTGAAGCTTTCTTT.